Below, 32 T cell receptor beta chains from the same sample are listed, as sequenced in a study of CD8 T cells in ankylosing spondylitis. TCRdb called the 5' RACE reads again in MiXCR, with one record for every CDR3 protein. The repertoire includes nearly 350,000 distinct CDR3 sequences, about 15% of them detected once, and roughly 1.1% sits in the top ten. Sequenced material: blood, either unsorted or a sorted T cell fraction (not recorded which). These receptors were taken from a male donor with ankylosing spondylitis or in good health (not recorded which).

This clonotype was counted at least ten times. V and J are TRBV29-1 and TRBJ2-7; D remains unclear. The CDR3 length is 14 residues. Germline CDR1 is SQVTM and CDR2 is ANQGSEA. Trimming cost V 6 bases and J 2 bases, with 17 bases left between them. The DNA for the CDR3 is TGCAGCGTCAGAGACGAACCTGAAACCTACGAGCAGTACTTC. Protein product: CSVRDEPETYEQYF.

The rearrangement links TRBV5-1 to TRBJ1-1; D not resolved. Per germline, CDR1 SGHRS and CDR2 YFSETQ. This CDR3 region has 15 residues. V was pared by 0 bases and J by 1 base, with 10 bases between. The CDR3 region is CASSLVAGANTEAFF. In DNA form, the CDR3 reads TGCGCCAGCAGCTTGGTGGCAGGTGCGAACACTGAAGCTTTCTTT.

There are many counts of this clonotype. The V call is TRBV12-3 or TRBV12-4, the J call TRBJ1-1; D is unresolved. The V end lost 6 bases, the J end lost 0 bases, and 14 bases lay between the germline ends. The CDR3 has 15 amino acids. CDR3 loop: CASRLLEAMNTEAFF. CDR3 in DNA: TGTGCCAGCAGGCTCCTAGAGGCTATGAACACTGAAGCTTTCTTT.

This clonotype was picked up a small number of times. The chain carries TRBV3-1 and TRBJ2-1; TRBD2 matches at 10 bases. Germline trimming cut 7 bases from V and 7 bases from J; bases unmatched to any gene: 13. Germline V gene data show CDR1 as LGHDT and CDR2 as YNNKEL (reference sequence). The CDR3 consists of 16 residues. The CDR3 DNA reads TGTGCCAGCACCCCGACCCTAGCGGGAGTTTGGAATGAGCAGTTCTTC. Translating gives CASTPTLAGVWNEQFF.

The sample holds a few counts of this clonotype. The CDR3: CASSSTALLTNEKLFF. The CDR3 bases are TGTGCCAGTAGTAGCACGGCCCTCCTAACTAATGAAAAACTGTTTTTT. The chain recombines TRBV19 with TRBJ1-4; D gene unclear. The CDR3 loop spans 16 amino acids. V was clipped by 4 bases and J by 1 base, with 13 bases between them. Germline V lookup: CDR1 LNHDA, CDR2 SQIVND (reference sequence).

This clonotype has only a few counts. CDR3 sequence reads: CASNSPGQGYNEQFF. The DNA for the CDR3 is TGTGCCAGCAACTCCCCGGGACAGGGTTACAATGAGCAGTTCTTC. The J gene is TRBJ2-1, the V gene TRBV6-1; 9 bases line up with TRBD1. The CDR3 has 15 amino acids. J lost 4 bases, V lost 7 bases, and 8 bases had no gene match. Germline V lookup: CDR1 MNHNS, CDR2 SASEGT.

This sequence joins TRBV7-9 and TRBJ1-2; no clear D. The germline V gene encodes CDR1 SEHNR and CDR2 FQNEAQ (reference sequence). V lost 0 bases and J 5 bases, leaving 7 bases between the germline ends. The CDR3 runs to 13 residues. The CDR3, as DNA: TGTGCCAGCAGCTTAGCGGCAACATATGGCTACACCTTC. The encoded protein is CASSLAATYGYTF.

The chain employs TRBV5-1 and TRBJ2-3, with a possible D match to TRBD1 (5 bases). Germline V gene data show CDR1 as SGHRS and CDR2 as YFSETQ. The CDR3 loop spans 13 amino acids. V shed 5 bases and J shed 2 bases, with 9 bases lying between them. CDR3 amino acids: CASRTADTDTQYF. The CDR3 bases are TGCGCCAGCAGGACAGCAGACACAGATACGCAGTATTTT.

The V call is TRBV25-1, the J call TRBJ2-5, with D tentatively TRBD1 (6 bases). This CDR3 contains 14 residues. Germline V gives CDR1 MGHDK, CDR2 SYGVNS. Trimming pared 1 base from V and 4 bases from J, leaving 10 bases between. The CDR3 DNA is TGTGCCAGCAGTGAATTTACAGGGCGAGAGACCCAGTACTTC. Translated: CASSEFTGRETQYF.

This clonotype was found many times. The J gene is TRBJ1-5, the V gene TRBV4-1; maybe TRBD1 (6 bases). The CDR3 runs to 15 residues. Germline CDR1 MGHRA, CDR2 YSYEKL. V shed 3 bases and J shed 7 bases, with 16 bases lying between them. CDR3 DNA: TGCGCCAGCAGCCATGGGACAAGTCATGACCAGCCCCAGCATTTT. Amino acids: CASSHGTSHDQPQHF.

This clonotype was observed many times. This chain joins TRBV4-1 and TRBJ2-1, with D tentatively TRBD1 or TRBD2 (7 bases each). The CDR3 is 15 amino acids. From germline, CDR1 is MGHRA and CDR2 YSYEKL. V lost 6 bases to trimming and J lost 9 bases, with 21 bases between them. The CDR3 DNA reads TGCGCCAGCAGGCAAACTAGCGACTACAGGGGTGAGCAGTTCTTC. Residues: CASRQTSDYRGEQFF.

DNA for the CDR3: TGTGCCAGCAGCTCGGATACAGGGAGAAGGACAGATACGCAGTATTTT. It is translated as CASSSDTGRRTDTQYF. The rearrangement links TRBV6-1 to TRBJ2-3, with a tentative D call TRBD1 (6 bases). The CDR3 is 16 residues long. Germline V CDR1 and CDR2: MNHNS, SASEGT. Trimming cost V 6 bases and J 3 bases, with 19 bases left between them.

The CDR3 here is CASSRQGLEYNEQFF. CDR3 DNA: TGCGCCAGCAGCCGGCAGGGACTGGAATACAATGAGCAGTTCTTC. This chain joins TRBV5-1 and TRBJ2-1; TRBD2 is a possible D gene (6 bases). Trimming took off 4 bases at V and 4 bases at J, with 15 bases between the two ends. The CDR3 runs to 15 residues. CDR1 is SGHRS, CDR2 YFSETQ, per germline.

This clonotype has only a few counts. The chain uses TRBV7-9 and TRBJ1-1; D perhaps matches TRBD1 (6 bases). The V gene lost 5 bases and the J gene lost 4 bases, with 14 bases spanning the gap. Per germline, CDR1 SEHNR and CDR2 FQNEAQ (reference sequence). The CDR3 has 14 residues. The CDR3 region is CASSRGGPATEAFF. Here the CDR3 DNA reads TGTGCCAGCAGCCGTGGGGGGCCGGCCACTGAAGCTTTCTTT.

The V gene is TRBV2, the J gene TRBJ1-5; TRBD1 matches at 8 bases. The V gene's germline CDR1 is SNHLY and CDR2 FYNNEI. The length of the CDR3 is 15 residues. The ends lost 6 bases at V and 6 bases at J; junction bases unmatched: 10. CDR3 sequence reads: CASSATGERRQPQHF. The CDR3 DNA sequence: TGTGCCAGCAGCGCGACAGGGGAAAGGCGTCAGCCCCAGCATTTT.

This clonotype was counted ten times or more. The chain uses TRBV3-1 and TRBJ2-2; D is undetermined. The germline gives CDR1 LGHDT, CDR2 YNNKEL (reference sequence). This CDR3 has 14 amino acids. The V end lost 4 bases, the J end lost 4 bases, and 10 bases lay between the germline ends. CDR3 region: CASSRSTLTGELFF. The CDR3 DNA sequence: TGTGCCAGCAGCCGCTCGACTCTCACCGGGGAGCTGTTTTTT.

Sample share makes this clonotype medium-sized. The chain has TRBV20-1 and TRBJ1-1; TRBD1 aligns across 10 bases. Trimming at V came to 1 base and at J to 11 bases, leaving 19 bases not matched to a gene. The CDR3 length is 17 residues. Germline V CDR1 and CDR2: DFQATT, SNEGSKA (reference sequence). In DNA, the CDR3 is TGCAGTGCTAGAGGTCAAAAGGGCCGGGACAGGGGTCCGCTGGCTTTCTTT. Its protein is CSARGQKGRDRGPLAFF.

This clonotype has more than one count but fewer than ten. This rearrangement joins TRBV3-1 to TRBJ1-3; D unresolved. V was clipped by 3 bases and J by 3 bases, with 3 bases between them. This CDR3 region has 12 residues. Germline V lookup: CDR1 LGHDT, CDR2 YNNKEL (reference sequence). CDR3 loop: CASSQVGNTIYF. The DNA for the CDR3 is TGTGCCAGCAGCCAGGTTGGAAACACCATATATTTT.

The V gene is TRBV24-1, the J gene TRBJ2-2; D is tentatively TRBD1 or TRBD2 (5 bases each). CDR3 length equals 16 residues. V shed 4 bases and J shed 5 bases, with 16 bases lying between them. The germline gives CDR1 KGHDR, CDR2 SFDVKD. The CDR3 region has the DNA TGTGCCACCAGTGACAGGACCTTGGGGGAGACCGGGGAGCTGTTTTTT. Amino acid sequence: CATSDRTLGETGELFF.

The rearrangement links TRBV21-1 to TRBJ1-5. TRBV21-1 is a known pseudogene. The CDR3 has 11 residues. CDR3: CASKKRQPQHF. CDR3 in DNA: TGTGCCAGCAAAAAACGTCAGCCCCAGCATTTT.

This clonotype occurred many times. The chain employs TRBV10-3 and TRBJ2-1; 9 nucleotides line up with TRBD1. Trimming at V came to 7 bases and at J to 7 bases, leaving 8 bases not matched to a gene. The germline V gene encodes CDR1 ENHRY and CDR2 SYGVKD. This CDR3 region has 14 residues. DNA for the CDR3: TGTGCCATCAACCCGGGACAGGGAGAAAATGAGCAGTTCTTC. Translated: CAINPGQGENEQFF.

On this clonotype: With a much larger clone just one base away, this may be a read error. The rearrangement joins TRBV9 to TRBJ2-3; D call uncertain. This CDR3 contains 12 residues. CDR1 is SGDLS, CDR2 YYNGEE, per germline. Trimming pared 0 bases from V and 3 bases from J, leaving 2 bases between. The CDR3 DNA sequence: TGTGCCAGCAGCGTAGTTACAGATACGCAGTATTTT. It specifies CASSVVTDTQYF.

This clonotype was counted at least ten times. CDR3 region: CASSLVGGVDEQYF. The CDR3 nucleotides are TGTGCCAGCAGCTTAGTAGGCGGGGTTGACGAGCAGTACTTC. The genes are TRBV7-2 and TRBJ2-7; D possibly corresponds to TRBD2 (6 bases). The germline V gene has CDR1 SGHTA and CDR2 FQGNSA. The CDR3 loop spans 14 amino acids. Trimming stripped 1 base from V and 5 bases from J, with 12 bases between.

This clonotype was found a few times. The V call is TRBV6-1, the J call TRBJ1-5; unclear D gene. V lost 5 bases to trimming and J lost 3 bases, with 11 bases between them. The CDR3 covers 14 residues. Germline lookup yields CDR1 MNHNS and CDR2 SASEGT. The CDR3 nucleotides read TGTGCCAGCAGTCTCAGTTCTTTCAATCAGCCCCAGCATTTT. Residues: CASSLSSFNQPQHF.

This clonotype was counted at least ten times. The chain joins TRBV10-3 to TRBJ1-5, with 9 bases lining up with TRBD1. Germline trimming cut 8 bases from V and 2 bases from J; bases unmatched to any gene: 7. The CDR3 is made up of 15 amino acids. Germline V gene sequence: CDR1 ENHRY, CDR2 SYGVKD. CDR3 residues: CAIGTGGAGNQPQHF. Here the CDR3 DNA reads TGTGCCATCGGAACAGGGGGCGCCGGCAATCAGCCCCAGCATTTT.

The chain carries TRBV5-1 and TRBJ2-5; D is possibly TRBD1 (6 bases). From germline, CDR1 is SGHRS and CDR2 YFSETQ. The length of the CDR3 is 15 residues. V lost 4 bases and J lost 4, with 17 bases in between. CDR3 sequence (DNA): TGCGCCAGCAGCCTAGGACAGTCCGGTCGAGAGACCCAGTACTTC. Amino acid sequence: CASSLGQSGRETQYF.

This clonotype was detected once. The chain couples TRBV5-1 to TRBJ2-7, with D unresolved. V was shortened by 2 bases and J by 7 bases, with 13 bases between the two germline ends. The CDR3 loop spans 13 amino acids. The germline V gene encodes CDR1 SGHRS and CDR2 YFSETQ. The CDR3 DNA follows: TGCGCCAGCAGCTTCTCACGGGCGGATGAGCAGTACTTC. Its translation: CASSFSRADEQYF.

The chain couples TRBV20-1 to TRBJ2-5, with a possible D match to TRBD1 (6 bases). This CDR3 spans 14 amino acids. Trimming left V 6 bases short and J 3 bases short, with 17 bases between. Germline V gene sequence: CDR1 DFQATT, CDR2 SNEGSKA (reference sequence). CDR3 loop: CSAEGRGMEETQYF. CDR3 DNA: TGCAGTGCCGAGGGCAGGGGAATGGAAGAGACCCAGTACTTC.

This clonotype has at least ten counts. V gene TRBV12-3 or TRBV12-4 combines with J gene TRBJ1-2, with D possibly matching TRBD1 (6 bases). V was clipped by 3 bases and J by 4 bases, with 12 bases between them. This CDR3 is built from 14 residues. The CDR3 loop reads CASSLGGTGYGYTF. CDR3 nucleotide sequence: TGTGCCAGCAGTTTGGGGGGCACGGGCTATGGCTACACCTTC.

Many counts were recorded for this clonotype. This sequence joins TRBV12-3 or TRBV12-4 and TRBJ1-3, with a possible D match to TRBD1 (5 bases). The CDR3 spans 13 residues. Between the trimmed V and J ends, which lost 5 bases and 2 bases, there was a span of 7 bases. CDR3 sequence: CASSPTAGNTIYF. The CDR3 region has the DNA TGTGCCAGCAGTCCGACAGCTGGAAACACCATATATTTT.

This clonotype occurred a few times. V and J are TRBV12-3 or TRBV12-4 and TRBJ1-2, with 10 positions matching TRBD1. V gave up 4 bases and J gave up 5 bases; unmatched junction bases: 10. The CDR3 totals 16 residues. CDR3 residues: CASSSRDRGPHYGYTF. CDR3 in DNA: TGTGCCAGCAGTTCCCGGGACAGGGGACCCCATTATGGCTACACCTTC.

V and J are TRBV14 and TRBJ2-7; tentatively, D is TRBD1 or TRBD2 (5 bases each). The CDR3 length is 15 residues. Trimming took off 0 bases at V and 2 bases at J, with 11 bases between the two ends. Germline V gene data show CDR1 as SGHDN and CDR2 as FVKESK. The CDR3 protein is CASSQELGVTYEQYF. The CDR3 DNA reads TGTGCCAGCAGCCAAGAACTAGGGGTGACCTACGAGCAGTACTTC. The variable domain in full, completed from reference TRBV14 and TRBJ2-7, reads EAGVTQFPSHSVIEKGQTVTLRCDPISGHDNLYWYRRVMGKEIKFLLHFVKESKQDESGMPNNRFLAERTGGTYSTLKVQPAELEDSGVYFCASSQELGVTYEQYFGPGTRLTVT.